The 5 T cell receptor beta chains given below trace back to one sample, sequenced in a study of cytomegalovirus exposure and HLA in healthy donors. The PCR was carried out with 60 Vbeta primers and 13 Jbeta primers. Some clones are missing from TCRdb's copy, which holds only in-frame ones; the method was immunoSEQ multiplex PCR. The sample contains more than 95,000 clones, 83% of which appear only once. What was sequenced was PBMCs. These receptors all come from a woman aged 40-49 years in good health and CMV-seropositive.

DNA of the CDR3: TGCGCCAGCAGCCGATACGGGACTAGCGGGACTGACGGGGAGCTGTTTTTT. This encodes CASSRYGTSGTDGELFF. The rearrangement uses TRBV4-1 and TRBJ2-2; 13 bases align to TRBD2. The germline gives CDR1 MGHRA, CDR2 YSYEKL. The CDR3 extends over 17 amino acids. V was clipped by 4 bases and J by 7 bases; unmatched bases: 9.

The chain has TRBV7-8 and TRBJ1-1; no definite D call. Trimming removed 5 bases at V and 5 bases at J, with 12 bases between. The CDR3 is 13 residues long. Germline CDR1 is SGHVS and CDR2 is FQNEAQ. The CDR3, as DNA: TGTGCCAGCAGCAACCCGGGGAAGACTGAAGCTTTCTTT. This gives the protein CASSNPGKTEAFF.

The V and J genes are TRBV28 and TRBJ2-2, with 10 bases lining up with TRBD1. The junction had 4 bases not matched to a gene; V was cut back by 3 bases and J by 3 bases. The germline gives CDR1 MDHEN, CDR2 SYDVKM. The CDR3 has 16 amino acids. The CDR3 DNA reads TGTGCCAGCAGTTTGACAGGGGGCCGAGACACCGGGGAGCTGTTTTTT. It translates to CASSLTGGRDTGELFF.

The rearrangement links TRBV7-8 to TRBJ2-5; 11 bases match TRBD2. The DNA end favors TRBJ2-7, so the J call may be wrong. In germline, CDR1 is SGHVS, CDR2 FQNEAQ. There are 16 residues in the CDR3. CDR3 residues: CASSLGRLAGTYEQYF. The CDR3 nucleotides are TGTGCCAGCAGCTTAGGAAGACTAGCGGGAACCTACGAGCAGTACTTC.

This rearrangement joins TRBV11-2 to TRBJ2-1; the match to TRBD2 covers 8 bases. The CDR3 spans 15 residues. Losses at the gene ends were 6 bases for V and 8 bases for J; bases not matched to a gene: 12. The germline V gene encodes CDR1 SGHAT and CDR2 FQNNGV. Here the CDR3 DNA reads TGTGCCAGCAGTCTGGGACTAGTACAGATCCATGAGCAGTTCTTC. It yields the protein CASSLGLVQIHEQFF.